This T cell receptor (beta chain) was captured by sequencing in a study of technical replicates of blood from a few donors. The CDR3 covers 15 residues. Germline-derived CDR1 and CDR2 are SGHRS and YFSETQ. After removal of 4 bases from V and 5 bases from J, the junction contained 12 bases not matched to a gene. Using immunoSEQ multiplex PCR, the repertoire was profiled, and TCRdb retains in-frame clones only, with some absent. There are over 75,000 clones in the sample; 90% to 96% occur only once, and 0.22% lies in the top ten. The receptor's source is a human donor in good health. This chain joins TRBV5-1 and TRBJ2-7, with 7 positions matching TRBD2. Specimen: T cells isolated from PBMCs. CDR3 sequence: CASSPTTSRFHEQYF. CDR3 in DNA: TGCGCCAGCAGCCCCACGACTAGCCGGTTCCACGAGCAGTACTTC.